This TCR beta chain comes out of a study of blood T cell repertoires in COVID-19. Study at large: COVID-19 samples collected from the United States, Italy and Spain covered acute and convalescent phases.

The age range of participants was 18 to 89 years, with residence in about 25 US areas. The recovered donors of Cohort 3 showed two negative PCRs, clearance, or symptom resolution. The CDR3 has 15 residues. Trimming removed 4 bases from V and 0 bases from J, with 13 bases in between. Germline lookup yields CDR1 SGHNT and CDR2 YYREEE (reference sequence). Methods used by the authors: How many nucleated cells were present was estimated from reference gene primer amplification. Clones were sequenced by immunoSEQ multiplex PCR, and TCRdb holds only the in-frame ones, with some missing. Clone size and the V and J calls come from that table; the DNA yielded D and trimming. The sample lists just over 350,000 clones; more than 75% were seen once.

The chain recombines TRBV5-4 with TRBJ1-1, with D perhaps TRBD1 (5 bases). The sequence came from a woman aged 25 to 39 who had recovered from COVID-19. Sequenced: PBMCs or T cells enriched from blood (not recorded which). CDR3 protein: CASSMGREMNTEAFF. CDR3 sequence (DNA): TGTGCCAGCAGCATGGGACGGGAGATGAACACTGAAGCTTTCTTT.